The 20 T cell receptor beta chains below come from one sample, sequenced in a study of blood T cell repertoires in COVID-19. Data came from immunoSEQ multiplex PCR; TCRdb stores just in-frame clones and leaves some out. The sample shows 150,000 to 190,000 clones, 80% of them seen only once. The specimen was peripheral blood. These receptors were taken from a man aged 55 to 69 with acute or convalescent COVID-19.

The V gene is TRBV18, the J gene TRBJ1-6; 8 bases are a match to TRBD1. Germline trimming cut 2 bases from V and 5 bases from J; bases unmatched to any gene: 8. CDR1 and CDR2 from the germline V gene are KGHSH and LQKENI. The CDR3 loop spans 17 amino acids. The CDR3 protein is CASSPLGQGGDNSPLHF. The CDR3 nucleotides are TGTGCCAGCTCACCATTAGGACAGGGAGGGGATAATTCACCCCTCCACTTT. The full variable domain, completed using reference TRBV18 and TRBJ1-6, is NAGVMQNPRHLVRRRGQEARLRCSPMKGHSHVYWYRQLPEEGLKFMVYLQKENIIDESGMPKERFSAEFPKEGPSILRIQQVVRGDSAAYFCASSPLGQGGDNSPLHFGNGTRLTVT.

This chain uses TRBV5-3 with TRBJ2-7; 8 bases are a match to TRBD1. TRBV5-3 is flagged as an ORF with uncertain function. Germline trimming cut 1 base from V and 5 bases from J; bases unmatched to any gene: 11. The length of the CDR3 is 16 residues. Written as DNA, the CDR3 is TGTGCCAGAAGCTTGAGTAAAGGACAGGGATCCCACGAGCAGTACTTC. Residues: CARSLSKGQGSHEQYF.

The rearrangement joins TRBV11-2 to TRBJ2-2; 7 nucleotides line up with TRBD2. This CDR3 spans 16 amino acids. The J segment lost 5 bases and the V segment lost 2 bases, leaving 8 bases of the junction unmatched. CDR1 and CDR2 (germline): SGHAT, FQNNGV. The CDR3 region is CASSLLSGLGTGELFF. In nucleotides, the CDR3 is TGTGCCAGCAGCTTACTCTCAGGACTAGGAACCGGGGAGCTGTTTTTT.

This clone was seen a handful of times. J is TRBJ2-1 and V is TRBV5-6, with D maybe TRBD2 (5 bases). Germline CDR1 and CDR2: SGHDT and YYEEEE. The CDR3 spans 15 residues. V lost 0 bases, J lost 2 bases, and 9 bases lay in between. The CDR3 nucleotides read TGTGCCAGCAGCTTGGGAGAGCGGACCTACAATGAGCAGTTCTTC. Translating it yields CASSLGERTYNEQFF.

The V and J genes are TRBV28 and TRBJ1-6, with unresolved D. Trimming took 3 bases from V and 11 from J, leaving 11 bases between them. Per the germline V gene, CDR1 is MDHEN and CDR2 is SYDVKM. CDR3 size: 13 residues. The CDR3 is CASSFVEVAPLHF. CDR3 bases: TGTGCCAGCAGTTTTGTTGAGGTCGCACCCCTCCACTTT.

CDR3 sequence (DNA): TGTGCCAGCAGCTTGGGTCGAGGAAATCAGCCCCAGCATTTT. It translates to CASSLGRGNQPQHF. J is TRBJ1-5 and V is TRBV5-5; D remains unclear. Germline V gene lookup returns CDR1 SGHKS and CDR2 YYEKEE (reference sequence). The length of the CDR3 is 14 residues. Trimming left V 0 bases short and J 4 bases short, with 8 bases between.

This sequence joins TRBV19 and TRBJ2-2, with D maybe TRBD2 (5 bases). The CDR3 has 14 residues. Germline-derived CDR1 and CDR2 are LNHDA and SQIVND (reference sequence). V shed 3 bases and J shed 1 base, with 6 bases lying between them. The CDR3 spells CASSMRENTGELFF. The CDR3 region has the DNA TGTGCCAGTAGTATGAGGGAGAACACCGGGGAGCTGTTTTTT.

The genes are TRBV27 and TRBJ1-2; 9 nucleotides match TRBD1. Trimming cost V 5 bases and J 8 bases; bases outside gene matches: 12. The V gene's germline CDR1 is MNHEY and CDR2 SMNVEV (reference sequence). The CDR3 is made up of 15 amino acids. CDR3 nucleotides: TGTGCCAGCAGTACCGCCGGGACAGGGCAAGAGGGCTACACCTTC. It encodes CASSTAGTGQEGYTF.

The V call is TRBV2, the J call TRBJ2-3, with D uncertain. Germline V gene lookup returns CDR1 SNHLY and CDR2 FYNNEI. Between the trimmed V and J ends, which lost 4 bases and 1 base, there was a span of 12 bases. This CDR3 region has 15 residues. CDR3 region: CASSAMVHRTDTQYF. CDR3 DNA sequence: TGTGCCAGCAGTGCTATGGTGCATCGCACAGATACGCAGTATTTT.

The genes are TRBV7-3 and TRBJ2-2, with 10 bases matching TRBD2. The CDR3 contains 14 residues. The J segment lost 5 bases and the V segment lost 5 bases, leaving 2 bases of the junction unmatched. The germline V gene encodes CDR1 SGHTA and CDR2 FQGTGA. In nucleotides, the CDR3 is TGTGCCAGCAGCCCGGGACTAGCGACCGGGGAGCTGTTTTTT. It translates to CASSPGLATGELFF.

This clone has just a few counts. The chain couples TRBV6-5 to TRBJ1-3; D is uncertain. Germline CDR1 MNHEY, CDR2 SVGAGI. The CDR3 covers 16 residues. The V and J ends lost 2 bases and 3 bases respectively, with 14 bases between them. The CDR3 loop is CASSYSRGTVGNTIYF. Here the CDR3 DNA reads TGTGCCAGCAGTTACAGTCGGGGTACGGTTGGAAACACCATATATTTT.

The chain uses TRBV5-1 and TRBJ1-3; TRBD1 aligns across 9 bases. V was clipped by 1 base and J by 8 bases; unmatched bases: 10. Germline-derived CDR1 and CDR2 are SGHRS and YFSETQ. CDR3 length: 16 residues. CDR3 DNA sequence: TGCGCCAGCAGCTTGCCCGGGACAGGGCCAGGCGACACCATATATTTT. It codes for CASSLPGTGPGDTIYF.

This chain joins TRBV3-1 (or the pseudogene TRBV3-2) and TRBJ2-7; D is possibly TRBD1 (5 bases). CDR3 length: 14 amino acids. The V gene lost 6 bases and the J gene lost 3 bases, with 15 bases spanning the gap. Germline V gene data show CDR1 as LGHDT and CDR2 as YNNKEL (reference sequence). The CDR3: CASRRRAGNYEQYF. The CDR3 DNA sequence: TGTGCCAGCAGAAGGAGAGCAGGGAACTACGAGCAGTACTTC.

For this clone: At one end the junction does not follow the germline gene, possibly because of a read error. CDR3 loop: CATSDSWEMGNF. CDR3 nucleotide sequence: TGTGCCACCAGTGATTCTTGGGAGATGGGAAATTTT. The V call is TRBV24-1, the J call TRBJ1-3, with D uncertain. Germline CDR1 reads KGHDR; CDR2 reads SFDVKD. The CDR3 sequence is 12 residues long.

The sample holds a few counts of this clone. The chain joins TRBV27 to TRBJ1-2, with TRBD1 identical over 7 bases. After removal of 5 bases from V and 4 bases from J, the junction contained 7 bases not matched to a gene. CDR3 length equals 14 residues. Germline V gene lookup returns CDR1 MNHEY and CDR2 SMNVEV (reference sequence). The CDR3 nucleotides are TGTGCCAGCAGTCCCCAGGAGGGGGCCTATGGCTACACCTTC. Its protein is CASSPQEGAYGYTF.

This clone was seen only a few times. The chain is built from TRBV19 and TRBJ2-5; tentative D call: TRBD1 (5 bases). Trimming took 3 bases from V and 3 from J, leaving 11 bases between them. CDR1 and CDR2 (germline): LNHDA, SQIVND (reference sequence). This CDR3 is 14 amino acids long. The DNA for the CDR3 is TGTGCCAGTAGTATTCGGCAGGGCGAAGAGACCCAGTACTTC. Translated: CASSIRQGEETQYF. Looking up the rest from reference TRBV19 and TRBJ2-5 gives the full variable domain: DGGITQSPKYLFRKEGQNVTLSCEQNLNHDAMYWYRQDPGQGLRLIYYSQIVNDFQKGDIAEGYSVSREKKESFPLTVTSAQKNPTAFYLCASSIRQGEETQYFGPGTRLLVL.

Regarding this clone: Other DNA sequences in the sample encode the same CDR3. The V and J genes are TRBV5-6 and TRBJ1-2; 11 bases agree with TRBD1. Germline V lookup: CDR1 SGHDT, CDR2 YYEEEE. V lost 4 bases, J lost 6 bases, and 5 bases stayed unmatched. The CDR3 totals 14 residues. The CDR3 DNA follows: TGTGCCAGCAGCGCCGGGACAGGGGGGCATGGCTACACCTTC. Encoded protein: CASSAGTGGHGYTF.

V usage is TRBV5-1 and J usage is TRBJ2-1; 13 bases fit TRBD2. The CDR3 has 15 amino acids. Germline-derived CDR1 and CDR2 are SGHRS and YFSETQ. V was clipped by 5 bases and J by 6 bases; unmatched bases: 5. CDR3 in amino acids: CASSPGLAGVNEQFF. CDR3 in DNA: TGCGCCAGCAGTCCAGGACTAGCGGGAGTCAATGAGCAGTTCTTC. Looking up the rest from reference TRBV5-1 and TRBJ2-1 gives the full variable domain: KAGVTQTPRYLIKTRGQQVTLSCSPISGHRSVSWYQQTPGQGLQFLFEYFSETQRNKGNFPGRFSGRQFSNSRSEMNVSTLELGDSALYLCASSPGLAGVNEQFFGPGTRLTVL.

V gene TRBV5-5 combines with J gene TRBJ1-4; TRBD1 matches 8 bases. J gave up 5 bases and V 3 bases, and 12 bases lay outside the gene matches. This CDR3 is 17 amino acids long. The germline V gene has CDR1 SGHKS and CDR2 YYEKEE (reference sequence). CDR3 sequence (DNA): TGTGCCAGCAGCTACCAGACAGGGGAAGCGAGAAATGAAAAACTGTTTTTT. Encoded protein: CASSYQTGEARNEKLFF.

V usage is TRBV7-6 and J usage is TRBJ2-1; D is perhaps TRBD1 (6 bases). This CDR3 has 15 residues. CDR1 is SGHVS, CDR2 FNYEAQ, per germline. The V gene lost 2 bases and the J gene lost 0 bases, with 8 bases spanning the gap. The CDR3: CASSLTGSSYNEQFF. In DNA form, the CDR3 reads TGTGCCAGCAGCTTAACAGGGAGCTCCTACAATGAGCAGTTCTTC.